A selection of T cell receptor beta chains follows, all from one sample in a study of blood T cell repertoires in COVID-19. Measured with immunoSEQ multiplex PCR; TCRdb has only the in-frame clones, and not every one. The sample consists of about 180,000 clones, 70% to 90% of them appearing once. The sequencing sample was made of peripheral blood. Source of these receptors: a woman under 40 with acute or convalescent COVID-19. Each CDR3 is given with its conserved first and last residue. A D gene is named only where the DNA matches it firmly. Not every row has a clone size; where given, it reads once, few, many or a size class.

cdr3_aa	cdr3_nt	v_call	j_call	clone_size	d_call
CASSFTGQSTDTQYF	TGTGCCAGCAGCTTTACGGGACAAAGCACAGATACGCAGTATTTT	TRBV7-2	TRBJ2-3	NA	NA
CASSLDAAVYEQYF	TGTGCCAGCAGCTTAGATGCGGCGGTCTACGAGCAGTACTTC	TRBV11-2	TRBJ2-7	NA	NA
CASSEQETQYF	TGTGCCAGCAGCGAACAGGAGACCCAGTACTTC	TRBV11-2	TRBJ2-5	NA	NA
CATRLSYNEQFF	TGTGCCACCCGTCTTTCCTACAATGAGCAGTTCTTC	TRBV2	TRBJ2-1	NA	NA
CASSLSGTGSSNYGYTF	TGCGCCAGCAGCTTGTCTGGGACAGGGTCTTCTAACTATGGCTACACCTTC	TRBV5-1	TRBJ1-2	NA	TRBD1
CASAGPTPTSAHSPLHF	TGTGCCAGCGCGGGTCCCACCCCTACGAGTGCCCACTCACCCCTCCACTTT	TRBV3-1/TRBV3-2	TRBJ1-6	NA	NA
CASSLGQNYEQYF	TGTGCCAGCAGTTTGGGACAGAACTACGAGCAGTACTTC	TRBV27	TRBJ2-7	NA	TRBD1
CASSTTPGTAKYF	TGTGCCAGCAGCACCACCCCCGGGACAGCAAAATATTTT	TRBV14	TRBJ2-3	NA	TRBD1
CSAHPPGYTF	TGCAGTGCTCATCCCCCCGGCTACACCTTC	TRBV20-1	TRBJ1-2	few	NA
CASSQHRYNEQFF	TGTGCCAGCAGCCAGCATCGGTACAATGAGCAGTTCTTC	TRBV3-1/TRBV3-2	TRBJ2-1	NA	NA
CASSPRALTNEKLFF	TGTGCCAGCTCACCACGCGCTCTAACTAATGAAAAACTGTTTTTT	TRBV18	TRBJ1-4	NA	NA
CASSSRQANYGYTF	TGTGCCAGCAGTAGTCGACAGGCAAACTATGGCTACACCTTC	TRBV2	TRBJ1-2	NA	NA
CASSSPFSASYEQYF	TGTGCCAGCAGCTCCCCCTTTAGCGCGTCCTACGAGCAGTACTTC	TRBV6-5	TRBJ2-7	NA	NA
CASRTTGAGGNTIYF	TGTGCCAGCAGGACGACAGGGGCGGGTGGAAACACCATATATTTT	TRBV7-9	TRBJ1-3	NA	TRBD1
CASSSPRDEQYF	TGTGCCAGCAGCTCGCCCCGGGACGAGCAGTACTTC	TRBV11-1	TRBJ2-7	NA	NA
CASSPPYPGYLFF	TGTGCCAGCTCACCACCGTATCCGGGTTATCTTTTCTTT	TRBV18	TRBJ1-1	NA	NA
CASSDNQLPQHF	TGCGCCAGCAGTGATAATCAACTGCCCCAGCATTTT	TRBV10-1	TRBJ1-5	once	NA
CASSPDSGTDTQYF	TGTGCCAGCAGCCCGGACAGTGGCACAGATACGCAGTATTTT	TRBV7-8	TRBJ2-3	NA	NA
CASSGEYNEQFF	TGTGCCAGCAGCGGGGAGTACAATGAGCAGTTCTTC	TRBV9	TRBJ2-1	NA	NA
CASSPAASVLDNEQFF	TGTGCCAGCAGCCCAGCGGCCTCCGTTTTGGACAATGAGCAGTTCTTC	TRBV4-2	TRBJ2-1	NA	NA
CASSPTLAGGLGPRELFF	TGTGCCAGCAGCCCGACACTAGCGGGAGGGCTCGGCCCGCGGGAGCTGTTTTTT	TRBV7-9	TRBJ2-2	NA	TRBD2
CASGSEADTQYF	TGCGCCAGCGGGTCGGAGGCAGATACGCAGTATTTT	TRBV10-2	TRBJ2-3	NA	NA
CASSPTAGGNEQFF	TGCGCCAGCAGCCCCACAGCGGGAGGCAATGAGCAGTTCTTC	TRBV5-1	TRBJ2-1	NA	TRBD2
CASSAGANVLTF	TGTGCCAGTAGCGCTGGGGCCAACGTCCTGACTTTC	TRBV19	TRBJ2-6	NA	NA
CASSSTGTKPQHF	TGTGCCAGCAGTTCGACAGGGACGAAGCCCCAGCATTTT	TRBV6-5	TRBJ1-5	NA	TRBD1
CASSEDRSDTQYF	TGTGCCAGCAGTGAAGACCGGTCAGATACGCAGTATTTT	TRBV2	TRBJ2-3	NA	NA
CASGVSGLRETQYF	TGTGCCAGCGGGGTTAGCGGGCTCCGTGAGACCCAGTACTTC	TRBV5-6	TRBJ2-5	NA	TRBD2
CASVAGGPSYNEQFF	TGTGCTAGTGTAGCCGGGGGTCCCTCCTACAATGAGCAGTTCTTC	TRBV12-5	TRBJ2-1	NA	NA
CSVEFSMNNEQFF	TGCAGCGTTGAATTTAGTATGAACAATGAGCAGTTCTTC	TRBV29-1	TRBJ2-1	NA	NA
CASSLDSGSGNTIYF	TGTGCCAGCAGCTTAGATTCCGGCTCTGGAAACACCATATATTTT	TRBV11-2	TRBJ1-3	NA	NA
CASGQTFQPQHF	TGTGCCAGTGGACAGACTTTTCAGCCCCAGCATTTT	TRBV19	TRBJ1-5	few	NA
CASSYPGLAGVNEQFF	TGTGCCAGCAGCTACCCGGGACTAGCGGGAGTAAATGAGCAGTTCTTC	TRBV7-2	TRBJ2-1	once	TRBD2
CASSQVSTQYF	TGTGCCAGCAGCCAAGTCAGTACGCAGTATTTT	TRBV3-1/TRBV3-2	TRBJ2-3	NA	NA
CASSLQASTDTQYF	TGTGCCAGCAGCTTGCAAGCGTCCACAGATACGCAGTATTTT	TRBV5-4	TRBJ2-3	NA	NA
CASSFRGFFTEAFF	TGTGCCAGCAGTTTCCGGGGTTTCTTCACTGAAGCTTTCTTT	TRBV27	TRBJ1-1	once	NA
CASSPWQGGISGANVLTF	TGTGCCAGCAGTCCGTGGCAGGGAGGAATCTCTGGGGCCAACGTCCTGACTTTC	TRBV27	TRBJ2-6	NA	NA
CASRLARTGDNSPLHF	TGTGCAAGTCGCTTAGCTCGGACAGGGGACAATTCACCCCTCCACTTT	TRBV12-2	TRBJ1-6	NA	NA
CASSLAPSYHGYEQYF	TGCGCCAGCAGCTTGGCTCCTAGTTACCACGGCTACGAGCAGTACTTC	TRBV5-1	TRBJ2-7	NA	NA
CASSEWFRPEEKLFF	TGTGCCAGCAGTGAATGGTTTCGGCCGGAGGAAAAACTGTTTTTT	TRBV2	TRBJ1-4	NA	NA
CASSLSSPDTQYF	TGTGCCAGCAGTTTATCCAGTCCGGATACGCAGTATTTT	TRBV28	TRBJ2-3	NA	NA